Following are 2 T cell receptor beta chains from one sample sequenced in a study of blood T cell repertoires in COVID-19. Profiled with immunoSEQ multiplex PCR; TCRdb holds only in-frame clones, not every one. The repertoire holds 100,000 or so clones, with roughly 79% as singletons. Sequenced sample: peripheral blood. The receptors come from a woman in her 70s with acute or convalescent COVID-19.

There are a few counts of this clone. The chain employs TRBV19 and TRBJ1-5, with TRBD1 matching 7 bases. CDR3 length: 14 residues. Germline CDR1 is LNHDA and CDR2 is SQIVND (reference sequence). With 6 bases clipped from V and 5 bases from J, the junction kept 7 bases outside the gene matches. The CDR3 nucleotides are TGTGCCAGTAGCAGGGGGGAGGTGGATCAGCCCCAGCATTTT. Residues: CASSRGEVDQPQHF. The complete variable domain, with remaining parts taken from reference TRBV19 and TRBJ1-5, reads DGGITQSPKYLFRKEGQNVTLSCEQNLNHDAMYWYRQDPGQGLRLIYYSQIVNDFQKGDIAEGYSVSREKKESFPLTVTSAQKNPTAFYLCASSRGEVDQPQHFGDGTRLSIL.

The chain carries TRBV5-6 and TRBJ1-5; D is possibly TRBD1 (6 bases). The germline V gene has CDR1 SGHDT and CDR2 YYEEEE. V was trimmed by 0 bases and J by 4 bases, leaving 11 bases between them. CDR3 size: 15 residues. The CDR3 loop reads CASSLAGQTNQPQHF. CDR3 bases: TGTGCCAGCAGCTTGGCCGGACAGACTAATCAGCCCCAGCATTTT.